This T cell receptor beta chain was retrieved from a study of neoadjuvant nivolumab and ipilimumab in lung cancer (dated by TCRdb to 2020 to 2021). With regard to the full study: Nivolumab was given at 3 mg/kg intravenously on days 1, 15 and 29, and the combination arm added ipilimumab 1 mg/kg on day 1 only. TCR repertoires were compared between pretherapy (baseline) peripheral blood and tumors resected at surgery after neoadjuvant immune checkpoint blockade. The major pathologic response (MPR) rate in the intention-to-treat population in each study arm was designated as the primary trial endpoint. Matched pretherapy and resected tumor pairs were analyzed for seven patients, of whom four received nivolumab and three received nivolumab plus ipilimumab. Of the roughly 43 patients with operable NSCLC treated in the trial, roughly 23 were randomized to nivolumab monotherapy and some 21 to nivolumab plus ipilimumab.

A note on this clone: Its antigen is still unknown. Per-base quality was not reported, and no clone a single base away is much larger than it.

The germline V gene yields MNHEY for CDR1 and SVGAGI for CDR2. Germline trimming: 2 bases from V, 8 bases from J; junction bases outside gene matches: 7. Including cysteine and phenylalanine, the CDR3 has 15 amino acids. The retained sequence is limited to the CDR3, 45 bases, with the frame set at the first base. The protocol used for the library was the immunoSEQ multiplex PCR assay. The authors' analysis ran thus. Repertoires were summarized by richness and clonality, and significantly expanded and contracted clones were identified between pre- and post-therapy samples. TCRdb stores this immuneACCESS table with in-frame sequences only. Part of the clones is absent; in the studies checked, under half of the shortfall reflects unresolved V genes, and no reason is known for the rest. V and J calls and clone size are as listed in that table; D and trimming were resolved from the DNA. Here the sample has approximately 17,000 clones; 65% to 85% occur a single time. Of the sample, about 8.5% is held by the ten largest clones.

The time point label for this specimen denotes: at surgical resection after neoadjuvant nivolumab +/- ipilimumab. Samples were obtained from the phase 2 randomized NEOSTAR trial, in which neoadjuvant nivolumab or nivolumab plus ipilimumab followed by surgery was tested in operable NSCLC. The paper as a whole reports these results and caveats: From pretherapy to surgery, increases in tumor T-cell richness and clonality were observed in three of three dual-therapy tumors but in only two of four nivolumab-treated tumors. Resected tumors had greater TCR richness and clonality than tumor-adjacent uninvolved lung, and increases were observed in more dual-therapy-treated tumors. TCR sequencing was performed in a small number of samples. A positive correlation was observed between pretherapy blood TCR richness and richness in tumors resected after neoadjuvant therapy (Spearman R ≈ 0.82). No significant correlation was found between TCR clonality and pathologic tumor regression, and only one major-pathologic-response sample was available for the clonality analysis.

The sequence was obtained from an adult with non-small cell lung cancer. The source was tumor tissue, collected after neoadjuvant nivolumab, alone or with ipilimumab, at or shortly before surgery. The chain is encoded by TRBV6-5 joined to TRBJ2-1; 9 nucleotides in the junction match TRBD1. The sequenced DNA: TGTGCCAGCAGTTACCGACGGACAGGGGTCTATGAGCAGTTCTTC. Translated, this gives CASSYRRTGVYEQFF.